This TCR beta chain was sequenced in a study of cytomegalovirus exposure and HLA in healthy donors. Overall study results and limits: The study designated 150 or so TCR beta chains cytomegalovirus-associated. Later analysis indicated greater clonal expansion among HLA-associated TCR beta chains than among equally common other chains. Sequencing likely generated an artifact that appeared as a cluster of highly shared sequence variants.

This CDR3 region has 14 residues. V dropped 5 bases and J dropped 2 bases, with 12 bases sitting between them. Germline CDR1 reads SGHAT; CDR2 reads FQNNGV. Points on this clone: Its antigen is still unknown.

A multiplex PCR was run with 60 Vbeta primers and 13 Jbeta primers. The table came from immunoSEQ multiplex PCR; TCRdb's copy has only in-frame clones and leaves some out. Among 150,000 to 200,000 clones listed, roughly 85% were seen once. This clonotype was obtained from a woman aged 40 to 50 in good health and CMV-seronegative. The V and J genes are TRBV11-2 and TRBJ2-5; TRBD1 might be the D (5 bases). Sequenced sample: PBMCs. CDR3 loop: CASSPVGRQETQYF. As DNA, the CDR3 is TGTGCCAGCAGCCCAGTGGGGCGGCAAGAGACCCAGTACTTC.